The rows below give T cell receptor beta chains drawn from one sample of a study of tumor-infiltrating lymphocytes in primary liver carcinoma. TCRdb independently ran MiXCR on the multiplex PCR reads; one entry per CDR3 protein. This table holds around 29,000 distinct CDR3 sequences, around two thirds found once. The source material was liver tumor tissue from sampling region 3. These TCRs come from a woman aged 30 to 39 with primary liver carcinoma and hepatitis B virus infection. The CDR3 runs from the conserved cysteine through the conserved F or W. The D gene is left open where the match is weak. A row's size may be missing; if present it is once, few, many or a size class.

>-|-|TRBJ2-2|TRBV6-5
TGCGCCTGCAGTTTCTCCCCAGGGGTCGGGAGCGGCACCGGGGAGCTGTTTTTT
CACSFSPGVGSGTGELFF
>-|-|TRBJ2-7|TRBV6-5
TGTGCCAGCAATTACGAGGACAGCAGCTCCTACGTGCAGTACTTT
CASNYEDSSSYVQYF
>-|many|TRBJ2-5|TRBV11-2
TGTGCCAGCAGCTTAGTTAACTCCTTCCAAGAGACCCAGTACTTC
CASSLVNSFQETQYF
>TRBD2|many|TRBJ2-5|TRBV5-6
TGTGCCAGCAGCTTGGGACTAGCGGGGCTGTACCAAGAGACCCAGTACTTC
CASSLGLAGLYQETQYF
>-|few|TRBJ2-3|TRBV11-3
TGTGCTAGCAGCATTAGCGGCCTCGCAGATATGCAGTATTTT
CASSISGLADMQYF
>TRBD2|-|TRBJ2-1|TRBV11-3
TGTGGCAGCAGCCGACTAGCGGGGGGGGCGTGTGAGCAGTTCTTC
CGSSRLAGGACEQFF
>TRBD1|-|TRBJ2-5|TRBV11-2
TGTGCCAGCAGCTGGAGGCAGGGGGAAGGGACCCGGTACTTC
CASSWRQGEGTRYF
>TRBD1|-|TRBJ1-1|TRBV11-2
TGTGCCAACAGCGCTCGGGACAGTGAGCGCAAGAGGTGGAGTAACACTGAAGCTTTCTTT
CANSARDSERKRWSNTEAFF
>-|once|TRBJ2-1|TRBV11-2
TGTGCCAGCACCTTATGGGTTACGAACGAGCAGTTCTTC
CASTLWVTNEQFF
>-|-|TRBJ2-3|TRBV24-1
TGTACCACCAGTGATTTCCGAGGGATGGGGGCAGATACACAGTATTTT
CTTSDFRGMGADTQYF
>TRBD2|-|TRBJ2-2|TRBV11-2
TGTGCCAGCAGCGTAAGCACGGGACTAGCTGGCTGGGAGCTGTTTTTT
CASSVSTGLAGWELFF
>-|-|TRBJ1-1|TRBV4-2
TGTGGCATCAGCCCCGTCGAGGGGAGAGGGAACACCGAAGCTTTCTTT
CGISPVEGRGNTEAFF
>-|many|TRBJ2-5|TRBV11-2
TGTGCCAACAGCTTGGGGGGGGCGGAGACCCAGTACTTC
CANSLGGAETQYF
>-|once|TRBJ1-4|TRBV4-1
TGCTCCAGCAGCCAAGATCTCTATAGGTCTAATGAAAAACTGTTTTTT
CSSSQDLYRSNEKLFF
>TRBD2|many|TRBJ2-1|TRBV7-9
TGTGCCAGCAGCTCAGATACTAGCGGGCCTTACAATAAGCAGTTCTTC
CASSSDTSGPYNKQFF
>-|-|TRBJ2-3|TRBV5-6
TGTGCCAGCAACAAAAACACAGTCACAGATGCGCAGTACTTT
CASNKNTVTDAQYF
>-|-|TRBJ1-2|TRBV13
TGTGGCAGCAGCCCCCGTGACGGACACGGCTATGGCTACACATTC
CGSSPRDGHGYGYTF